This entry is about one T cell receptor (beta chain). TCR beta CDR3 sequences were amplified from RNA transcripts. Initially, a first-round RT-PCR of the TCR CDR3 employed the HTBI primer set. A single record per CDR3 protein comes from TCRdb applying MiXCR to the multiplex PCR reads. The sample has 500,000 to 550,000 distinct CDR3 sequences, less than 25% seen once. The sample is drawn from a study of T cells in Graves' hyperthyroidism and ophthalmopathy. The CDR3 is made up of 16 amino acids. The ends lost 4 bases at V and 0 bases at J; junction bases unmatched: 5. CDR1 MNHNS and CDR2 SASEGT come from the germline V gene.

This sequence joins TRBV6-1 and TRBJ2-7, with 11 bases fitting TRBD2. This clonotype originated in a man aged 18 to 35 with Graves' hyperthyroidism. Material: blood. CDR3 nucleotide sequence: TGTGCCAGCAGTGCTAGACTAGCGGGGAGCTCCTACGAGCAGTACTTC. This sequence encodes CASSARLAGSSYEQYF.